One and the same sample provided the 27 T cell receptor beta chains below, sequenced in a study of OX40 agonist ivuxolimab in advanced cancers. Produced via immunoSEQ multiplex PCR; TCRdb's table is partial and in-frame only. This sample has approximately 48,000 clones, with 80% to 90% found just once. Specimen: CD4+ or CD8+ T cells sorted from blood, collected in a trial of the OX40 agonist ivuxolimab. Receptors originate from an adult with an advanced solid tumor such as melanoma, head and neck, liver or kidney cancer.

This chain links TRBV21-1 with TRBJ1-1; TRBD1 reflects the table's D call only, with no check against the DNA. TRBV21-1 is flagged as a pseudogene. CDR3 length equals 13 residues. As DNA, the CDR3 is TGTGCCAGCCCGACACCGATGAACACTGAAGCTTTCTTT. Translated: CASPTPMNTEAFF.

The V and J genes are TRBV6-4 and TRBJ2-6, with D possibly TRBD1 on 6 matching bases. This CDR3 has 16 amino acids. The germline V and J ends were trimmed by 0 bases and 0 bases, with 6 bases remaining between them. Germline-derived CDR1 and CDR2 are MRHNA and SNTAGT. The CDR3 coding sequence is TGTGCCAGCAGTGACTCGGACAGCTCTGGGGCCAACGTCCTGACTTTC. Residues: CASSDSDSSGANVLTF.

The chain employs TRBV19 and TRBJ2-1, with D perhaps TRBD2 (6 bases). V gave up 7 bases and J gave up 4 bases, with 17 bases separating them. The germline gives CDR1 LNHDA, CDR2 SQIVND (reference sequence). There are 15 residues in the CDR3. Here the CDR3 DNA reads TGTGCCAGTACCCCACTTATCGGGGGATACAATGAGCAGTTCTTC. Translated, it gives CASTPLIGGYNEQFF.

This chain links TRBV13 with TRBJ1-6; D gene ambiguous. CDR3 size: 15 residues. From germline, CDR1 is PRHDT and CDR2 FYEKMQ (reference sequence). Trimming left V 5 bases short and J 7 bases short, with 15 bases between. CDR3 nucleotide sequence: TGTGCCAGCAGCGCCGGGATGGGCGGCAATTCACCCCTCCACTTT. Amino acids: CASSAGMGGNSPLHF.

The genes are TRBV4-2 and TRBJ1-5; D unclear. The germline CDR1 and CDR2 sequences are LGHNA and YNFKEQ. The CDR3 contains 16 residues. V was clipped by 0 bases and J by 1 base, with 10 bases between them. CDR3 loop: CASSQDSTASNQPQHF. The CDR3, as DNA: TGTGCCAGCAGCCAAGATAGTACCGCAAGCAATCAGCCCCAGCATTTT.

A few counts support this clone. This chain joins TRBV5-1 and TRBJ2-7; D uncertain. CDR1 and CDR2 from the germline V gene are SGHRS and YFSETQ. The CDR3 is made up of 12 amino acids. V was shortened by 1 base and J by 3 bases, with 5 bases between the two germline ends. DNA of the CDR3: TGCGCCAGCAGCTTGATCGGCTACGAGCAGTACTTC. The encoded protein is CASSLIGYEQYF.

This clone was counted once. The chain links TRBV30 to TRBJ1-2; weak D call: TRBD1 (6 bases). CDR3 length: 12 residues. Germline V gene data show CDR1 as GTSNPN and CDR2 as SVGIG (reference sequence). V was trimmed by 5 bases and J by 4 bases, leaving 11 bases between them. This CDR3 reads CAWQDRSYGYTF. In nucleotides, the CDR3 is TGTGCCTGGCAGGACAGATCCTATGGCTACACCTTC.

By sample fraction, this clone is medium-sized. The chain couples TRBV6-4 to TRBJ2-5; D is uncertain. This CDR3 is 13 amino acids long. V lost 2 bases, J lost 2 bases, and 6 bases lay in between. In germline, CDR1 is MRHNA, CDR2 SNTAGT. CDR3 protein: CASSDGEQETQYF. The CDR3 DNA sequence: TGTGCCAGCAGTGACGGTGAACAAGAGACCCAGTACTTC.

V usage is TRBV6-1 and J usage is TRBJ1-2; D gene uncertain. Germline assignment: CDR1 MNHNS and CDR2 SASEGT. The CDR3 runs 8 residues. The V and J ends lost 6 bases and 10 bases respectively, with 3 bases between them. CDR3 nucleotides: TGTGCCAGCAGGTCCTACACCTTC. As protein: CASRSYTF.

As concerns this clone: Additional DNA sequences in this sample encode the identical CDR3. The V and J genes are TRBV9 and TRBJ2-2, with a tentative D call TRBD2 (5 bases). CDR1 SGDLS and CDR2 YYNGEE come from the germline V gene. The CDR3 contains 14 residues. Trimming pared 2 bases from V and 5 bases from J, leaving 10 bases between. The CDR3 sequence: CASSVRVYTGELFF. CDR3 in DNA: TGTGCCAGCAGCGTGAGGGTCTATACCGGGGAGCTGTTTTTT.

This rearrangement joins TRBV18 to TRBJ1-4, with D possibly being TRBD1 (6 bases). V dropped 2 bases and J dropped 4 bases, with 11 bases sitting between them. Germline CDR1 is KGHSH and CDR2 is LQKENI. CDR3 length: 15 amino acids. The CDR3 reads CASSPADSLNEKLFF. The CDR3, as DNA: TGTGCCAGCTCACCAGCGGACAGCCTTAATGAAAAACTGTTTTTT.

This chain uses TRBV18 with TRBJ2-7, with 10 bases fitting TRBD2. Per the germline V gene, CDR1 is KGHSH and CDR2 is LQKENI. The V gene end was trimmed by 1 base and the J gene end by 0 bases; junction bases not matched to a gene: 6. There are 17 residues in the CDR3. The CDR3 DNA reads TGTGCCAGCTCACCACGCCTAGCGGGGGAGTTCTCCTACGAGCAGTACTTC. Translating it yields CASSPRLAGEFSYEQYF.

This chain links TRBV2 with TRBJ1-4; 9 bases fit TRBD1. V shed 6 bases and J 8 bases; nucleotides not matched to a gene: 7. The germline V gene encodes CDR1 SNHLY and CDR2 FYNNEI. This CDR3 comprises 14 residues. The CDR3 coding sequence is TGTGCCAGCAGGACCGGGACAGGGATAGAAAAACTGTTTTTT. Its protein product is CASRTGTGIEKLFF.

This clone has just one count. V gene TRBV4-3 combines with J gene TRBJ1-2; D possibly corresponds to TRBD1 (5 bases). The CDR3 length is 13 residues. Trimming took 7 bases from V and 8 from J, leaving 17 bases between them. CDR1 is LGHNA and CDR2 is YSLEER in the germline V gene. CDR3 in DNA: TGCGCCAGCACGGCGGCGGGGGGTGACGGCTACACCTTC. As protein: CASTAAGGDGYTF.

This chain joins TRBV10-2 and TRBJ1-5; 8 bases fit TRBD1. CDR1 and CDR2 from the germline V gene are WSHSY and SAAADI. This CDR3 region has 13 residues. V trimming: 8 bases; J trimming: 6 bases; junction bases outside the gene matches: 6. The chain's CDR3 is CASGQGVGQPQHF. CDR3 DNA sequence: TGCGCCAGCGGACAGGGAGTAGGTCAGCCCCAGCATTTT.

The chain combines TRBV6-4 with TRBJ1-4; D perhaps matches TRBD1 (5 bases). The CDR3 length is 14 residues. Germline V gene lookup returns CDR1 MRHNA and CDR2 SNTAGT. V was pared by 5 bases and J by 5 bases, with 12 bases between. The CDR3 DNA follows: TGTGCCAGCAGTACGGGACTCTCCAATGAAAAACTGTTTTTT. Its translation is CASSTGLSNEKLFF.

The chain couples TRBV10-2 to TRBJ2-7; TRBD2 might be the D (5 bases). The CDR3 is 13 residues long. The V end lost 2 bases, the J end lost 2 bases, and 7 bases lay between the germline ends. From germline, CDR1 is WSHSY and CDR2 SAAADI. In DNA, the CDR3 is TGCGCCAGCAGTGAGAGGGAGACCTACGAGCAGTACTTC. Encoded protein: CASSERETYEQYF.

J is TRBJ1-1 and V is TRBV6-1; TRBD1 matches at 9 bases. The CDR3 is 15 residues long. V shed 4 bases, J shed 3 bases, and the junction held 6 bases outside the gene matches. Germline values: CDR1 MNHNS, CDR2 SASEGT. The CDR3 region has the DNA TGTGCCAGCAGTGTTCTGACAGGGGGTTACACTGAAGCTTTCTTT. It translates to CASSVLTGGYTEAFF.

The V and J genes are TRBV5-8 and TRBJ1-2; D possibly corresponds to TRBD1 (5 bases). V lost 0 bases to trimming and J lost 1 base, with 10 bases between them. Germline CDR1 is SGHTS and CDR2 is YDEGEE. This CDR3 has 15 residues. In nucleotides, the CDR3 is TGTGCCAGCAGCTTGGGGGACGAGGGTAACTATGGCTACACCTTC. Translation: CASSLGDEGNYGYTF. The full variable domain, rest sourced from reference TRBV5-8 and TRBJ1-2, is EAGVTQSPTHLIKTRGQQATLRCSPISGHTSVYWYQQALGLGLQFLLWYDEGEERNRGNFPPRFSGRQFPNYSSELNVNALELEDSALYLCASSLGDEGNYGYTFGSGTRLTVV.

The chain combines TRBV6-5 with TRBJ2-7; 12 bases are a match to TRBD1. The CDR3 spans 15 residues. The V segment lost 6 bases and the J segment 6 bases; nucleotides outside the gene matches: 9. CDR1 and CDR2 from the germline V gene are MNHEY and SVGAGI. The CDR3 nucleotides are TGTGCCAGCAGCCAAACGGGACAGGGGGCGGGCGAGCAGTACTTC. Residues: CASSQTGQGAGEQYF.

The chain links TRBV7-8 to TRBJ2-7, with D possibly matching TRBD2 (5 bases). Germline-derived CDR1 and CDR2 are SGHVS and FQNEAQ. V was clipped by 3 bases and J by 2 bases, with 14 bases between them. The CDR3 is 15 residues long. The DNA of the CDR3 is TGTGCCAGCAGCTTGAGGTTAGAGGGTACCTACGAGCAGTACTTC. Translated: CASSLRLEGTYEQYF. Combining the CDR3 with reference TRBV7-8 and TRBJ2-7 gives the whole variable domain GAGVSQSPRYKVAKRGQDVALRCDPISGHVSLFWYQQALGQGPEFLTYFQNEAQLDKSGLPSDRFFAERPEGSVSTLKIQRTQQEDSAVYLCASSLRLEGTYEQYFGPGTRLTVT.

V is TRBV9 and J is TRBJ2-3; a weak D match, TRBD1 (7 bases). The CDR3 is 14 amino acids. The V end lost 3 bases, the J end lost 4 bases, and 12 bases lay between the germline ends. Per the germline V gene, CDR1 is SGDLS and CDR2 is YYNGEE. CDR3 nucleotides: TGTGCCAGCAGCGGAGGAGGGGGCTCAGATACGCAGTATTTT. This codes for CASSGGGGSDTQYF.

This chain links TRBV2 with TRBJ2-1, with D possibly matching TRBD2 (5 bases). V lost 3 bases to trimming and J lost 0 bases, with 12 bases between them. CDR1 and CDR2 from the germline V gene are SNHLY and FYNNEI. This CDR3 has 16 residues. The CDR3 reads CASSDPGLSSYNEQFF. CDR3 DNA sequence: TGTGCCAGCAGTGACCCGGGGTTAAGCTCCTACAATGAGCAGTTCTTC.

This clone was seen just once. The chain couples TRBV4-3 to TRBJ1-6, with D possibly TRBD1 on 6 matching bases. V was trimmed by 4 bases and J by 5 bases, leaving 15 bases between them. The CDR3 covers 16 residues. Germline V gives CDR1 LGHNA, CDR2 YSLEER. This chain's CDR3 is CASSPETGANNSPLHF. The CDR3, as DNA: TGCGCCAGCAGCCCCGAGACGGGGGCCAATAATTCACCCCTCCACTTT.

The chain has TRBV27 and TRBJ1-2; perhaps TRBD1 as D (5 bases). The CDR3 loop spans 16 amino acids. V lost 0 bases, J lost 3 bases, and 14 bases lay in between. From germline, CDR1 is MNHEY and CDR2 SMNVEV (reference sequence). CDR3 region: CASSLSEQEYYYGYTF. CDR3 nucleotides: TGTGCCAGCAGTTTATCGGAACAGGAATATTACTATGGCTACACCTTC.

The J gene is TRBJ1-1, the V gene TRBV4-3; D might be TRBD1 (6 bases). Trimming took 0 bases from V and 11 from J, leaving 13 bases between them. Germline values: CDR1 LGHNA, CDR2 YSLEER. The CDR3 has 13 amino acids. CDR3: CASSQDIRGEAFF. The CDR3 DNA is TGCGCCAGCAGCCAAGATATCAGGGGCGAGGCTTTCTTT.

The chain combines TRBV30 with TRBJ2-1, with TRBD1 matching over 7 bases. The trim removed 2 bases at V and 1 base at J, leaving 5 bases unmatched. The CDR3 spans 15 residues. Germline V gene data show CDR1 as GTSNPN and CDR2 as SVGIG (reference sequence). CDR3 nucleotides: TGTGCCTGGAGTACTGCCAGGGGGTCCTACAATGAGCAGTTCTTC. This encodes CAWSTARGSYNEQFF. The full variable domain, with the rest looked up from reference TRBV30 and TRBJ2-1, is SQTIHQWPATLVQPVGSPLSLECTVEGTSNPNLYWYRQAAGRGLQLLFYSVGIGQISSEVPQNLSASRPQDRQFILSSKKLLLSDSGFYLCAWSTARGSYNEQFFGPGTRLTVL.